This is a list of T cell receptor beta chains from one sample in a study of human T cells and chemical hapten exposure. In TCRdb, the RACE reads were re-called with MiXCR into one record per CDR3 protein. The data show under 300,000 distinct CDR3 sequences, with 7.5% to 9% seen just once and around 2.5% held by the top ten. The sequenced sample was whole blood, obtained in connection with sensitization to the hapten diphenylcyclopropenone (DPC). The receptors stem from a woman aged 40 to 50 with alopecia areata. Some clones in this sample may be carry-over from other donors' samples. Both conserved end residues are trimmed from each CDR3.

length | V | CDR3
11 | TRBV20-1 | SATLAGWNEQF
12 | TRBV7-2 | ASSPGLIQETQY
11 | TRBV24-1 | ATSDSPGDTQY
13 | TRBV7-9 | ASSSRQGGTDTQY
13 | TRBV28 | ASSLPGGGTDTQY
14 | TRBV9 | ASSGGREDVTDTQY
14 | TRBV18 | ASSPLSLNSNQPQH
13 | TRBV11-2 | ASSPGLARIDTQY
16 | TRBV28 | ASSGTWDGRSGSGEQY
12 | TRBV28 | ASSLFNRDSEQF
11 | TRBV28 | ATTPRDRGRQF
11 | TRBV4-3 | ASSQVTGYGYT